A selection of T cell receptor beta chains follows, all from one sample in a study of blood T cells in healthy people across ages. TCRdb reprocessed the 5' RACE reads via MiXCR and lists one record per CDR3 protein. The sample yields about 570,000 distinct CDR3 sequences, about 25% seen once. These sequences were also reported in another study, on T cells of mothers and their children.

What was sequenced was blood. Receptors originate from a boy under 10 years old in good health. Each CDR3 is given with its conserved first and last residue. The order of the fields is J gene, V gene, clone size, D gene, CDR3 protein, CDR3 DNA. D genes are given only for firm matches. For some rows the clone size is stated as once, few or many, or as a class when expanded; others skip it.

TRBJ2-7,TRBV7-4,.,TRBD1,CASSLVGYQDRAYEQYF,TGTGCCAGCAGCTTAGTTGGCTACCAGGACAGGGCCTACGAGCAGTACTTC
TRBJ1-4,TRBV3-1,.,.,CASSGHGENEKLFF,TGTGCCAGCAGCGGCCACGGGGAGAATGAAAAACTGTTTTTT
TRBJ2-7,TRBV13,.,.,CASSEGMAYEQYF,TGTGCCAGCTCGGAGGGAATGGCCTACGAGCAGTACTTC
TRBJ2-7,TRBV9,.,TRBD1,CASSVTTGSSYEQYF,TGTGCCAGCAGCGTAACGACAGGGAGCTCCTACGAGCAGTACTTC
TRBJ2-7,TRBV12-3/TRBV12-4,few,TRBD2,CASSRTSNEQYF,TGTGCCAGCAGTAGGACTAGCAACGAGCAGTACTTC
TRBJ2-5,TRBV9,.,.,CASSVWGQIQETQYF,TGTGCCAGCAGCGTATGGGGGCAGATACAAGAGACCCAGTACTTC
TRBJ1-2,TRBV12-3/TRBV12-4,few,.,CASSLAMRSGYTF,TGTGCCAGCAGTTTAGCTATGCGGAGTGGCTACACCTTC
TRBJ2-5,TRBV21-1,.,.,CASSKEGTRLQETQYF,TGTGCCAGCAGCAAAGAGGGGACTAGACTCCAAGAGACCCAGTACTTC
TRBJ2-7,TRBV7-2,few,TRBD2,CASSLVAGGPSYEQHF,TGTGCCAGCAGCTTAGTAGCGGGAGGGCCCTCCTACGAGCAGCACTTC
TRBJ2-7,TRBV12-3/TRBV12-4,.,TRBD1,CASSLGRGIYEQYF,TGTGCCAGCAGTTTAGGCAGGGGGATCTACGAGCAGTACTTC
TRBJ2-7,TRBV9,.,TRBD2,CASSSRLAGGQSGEQYF,TGTGCCAGCAGCTCCAGACTAGCGGGGGGGCAAAGCGGAGAGCAGTACTTC
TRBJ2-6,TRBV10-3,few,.,CAISEFTGPGANVLTF,TGTGCCATCAGTGAGTTCACAGGGCCCGGGGCCAACGTCCTGACTTTC
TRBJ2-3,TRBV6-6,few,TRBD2,CASSLLGGRAPDTQYF,TGTGCCAGCAGCCTCCTGGGCGGGAGGGCCCCAGATACGCAGTATTTT
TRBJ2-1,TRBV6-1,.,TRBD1,CASRRGQRNNEQFF,TGTGCCAGCAGGAGGGGACAGAGAAACAATGAGCAGTTCTTC
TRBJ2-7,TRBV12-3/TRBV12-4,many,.,CASSRGQLYEQYF,TGTGCCAGCAGCCGTGGACAGCTATACGAGCAGTACTTC
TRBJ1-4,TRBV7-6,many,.,CASSPSATANEKLFF,TGTGCCAGCAGCCCTTCTGCGACGGCTAATGAAAAACTGTTTTTT
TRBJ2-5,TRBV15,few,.,CATSRGGSGGEKTQYF,TGTGCCACCAGCAGAGGAGGAAGCGGAGGAGAAAAGACCCAGTACTTC
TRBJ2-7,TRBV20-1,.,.,CSARNLLSYEQYF,TGCAGTGCTAGAAACCTCCTTTCCTACGAGCAGTACTTC
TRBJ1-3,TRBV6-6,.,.,CASSQGLIFGNTIYF,TGTGCCAGCAGTCAGGGTTTAATATTTGGAAACACCATATATTTT
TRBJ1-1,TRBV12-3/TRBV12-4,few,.,CASSFAGDTEAFF,TGTGCCAGCAGTTTTGCGGGGGACACTGAAGCTTTCTTT
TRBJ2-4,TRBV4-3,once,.,CASSPNTGYEDIQYF,TGCGCCAGCAGCCCCAACACAGGGTATGAGGACATTCAGTACTTC
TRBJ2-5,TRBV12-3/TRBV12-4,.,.,CASSAYTREQETQYF,TGTGCCAGCAGTGCGTATACCCGAGAACAAGAGACCCAGTACTTC
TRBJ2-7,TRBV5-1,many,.,CASSLERYSVYEQYF,TGCGCCAGCAGCTTGGAACGGTATAGTGTCTACGAGCAGTACTTC
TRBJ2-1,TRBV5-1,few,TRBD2,CASSWSPTSNNEQFF,TGCGCCAGCAGCTGGTCCCCGACTAGCAACAATGAGCAGTTCTTC
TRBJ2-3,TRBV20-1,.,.,CSVSSEGLTDTQYF,TGCAGTGTTTCTTCAGAGGGTTTGACAGATACGCAGTATTTT
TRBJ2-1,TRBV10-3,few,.,CAISAGRNSYNEQFF,TGTGCCATCAGTGCGGGCAGGAATTCCTACAATGAGCAGTTCTTC
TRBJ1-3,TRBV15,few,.,CATSSGQAFASSGNTIYF,TGTGCCACCAGCTCCGGACAAGCCTTCGCCTCCTCTGGAAACACCATATATTTT
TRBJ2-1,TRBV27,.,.,CASSWRGNSYNEQFF,TGTGCCAGCAGTTGGAGGGGAAACTCCTACAATGAGCAGTTCTTC
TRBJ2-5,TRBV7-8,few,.,CASSYRLVKNFYQETQYF,TGTGCCAGCAGTTATAGACTAGTAAAAAACTTTTACCAAGAGACCCAGTACTTC